These 15 T cell receptor beta chains originate from one sample sequenced in a study of control samples from healthy donors and cancer patients. Profiling relied on immunoSEQ multiplex PCR, and the TCRdb table lists in-frame clones only, not all of them. The sample yields roughly 190,000 clones, 90% to 95% seen once. The sequenced sample was blood. All receptors come from a man aged 30 to 45 in good health.

This clone was counted only a few times. V is TRBV11-3 and J is TRBJ2-3, with no clear D. The CDR3 is made up of 12 amino acids. The germline V gene encodes CDR1 SGHNT and CDR2 YENEEA. Between the trimmed V and J ends, which lost 2 bases and 4 bases, there was a span of 4 bases. DNA of the CDR3: TGTGCCAGCAGCTTAAATGCAGATACGCAGTATTTT. Protein product: CASSLNADTQYF.

The chain joins TRBV3-1 (or the pseudogene TRBV3-2) to TRBJ2-1; 9 bases map to TRBD1. V shed 0 bases, J shed 2 bases, and the junction held 5 bases outside the gene matches. The CDR3 is 17 amino acids. Germline-derived CDR1 and CDR2 are LGHDT and YNNKEL (reference sequence). DNA for the CDR3: TGTGCCAGCAGCCAAGAGGGCACAGGGGGCACCTACAATGAGCAGTTCTTC. The encoded protein is CASSQEGTGGTYNEQFF.

This chain connects TRBV5-1 to TRBJ2-2, with D possibly being TRBD1 or TRBD2 (8 bases each). The germline V gene has CDR1 SGHRS and CDR2 YFSETQ. The CDR3 has 16 residues. Trimming removed 4 bases from V and 5 bases from J, with 18 bases in between. In nucleotides, the CDR3 is TGCGCCAGCAGCCCTTTCGGGGGGGACAGGACCGGGGAGCTGTTTTTT. Protein: CASSPFGGDRTGELFF.

The rearrangement uses TRBV9 and TRBJ2-7, with 7 bases that match TRBD1. In germline, CDR1 is SGDLS, CDR2 YYNGEE. The CDR3 length is 15 residues. Germline trimming cut 4 bases from V and 2 bases from J; bases unmatched to any gene: 9. The CDR3 sequence is CASSYAGTAAYEQYF. CDR3 DNA: TGTGCCAGCAGCTATGCCGGGACAGCAGCCTACGAGCAGTACTTC.

The chain links TRBV11-2 to TRBJ2-3, with TRBD1 as a possible D gene (5 bases). Trimming took 1 base from V and 3 from J, leaving 5 bases between them. The CDR3 loop spans 13 amino acids. In germline, CDR1 is SGHAT, CDR2 FQNNGV. CDR3 DNA: TGTGCCAGCAGCTTAGGACAGACAGATACGCAGTATTTT. It encodes CASSLGQTDTQYF. The full variable domain, completed using reference TRBV11-2 and TRBJ2-3, is EAGVAQSPRYKIIEKRQSVAFWCNPISGHATLYWYQQILGQGPKLLIQFQNNGVVDDSQLPKDRFSAERLKGVDSTLKIQPAKLEDSAVYLCASSLGQTDTQYFGPGTRLTVL.

The V gene is TRBV24-1, the J gene TRBJ1-2; 7 bases line up with TRBD1. V lost 4 bases to trimming and J lost 8 bases; unmatched junction nucleotides: 6. Germline CDR1 and CDR2: KGHDR and SFDVKD. The CDR3 contains 13 residues. As DNA, the CDR3 is TGTGCCACCAGTGAGACAGGGACACAAGGCTACACCTTC. This encodes CATSETGTQGYTF.

V is TRBV15 and J is TRBJ2-1; D remains ambiguous. This CDR3 is built from 13 residues. CDR1 is LNHNV, CDR2 YYDKDF, per germline (reference sequence). V lost 5 bases to trimming and J lost 4 bases, with 9 bases between them. The CDR3 protein is CATSSRTYNEQFF. The CDR3 DNA is TGTGCCACCAGCTCGCGAACGTACAATGAGCAGTTCTTC.

This chain connects TRBV6-1 to TRBJ1-4; D gene uncertain. CDR1 MNHNS and CDR2 SASEGT come from the germline V gene. V gave up 0 bases and J gave up 7 bases, with 9 bases separating them. This CDR3 contains 14 residues. The CDR3: CASSEARGFEKLFF. The CDR3 DNA is TGTGCCAGCAGTGAAGCAAGAGGGTTTGAAAAACTGTTTTTT.

The chain employs TRBV19 and TRBJ1-5; TRBD1 matches 8 bases. The V gene end was trimmed by 3 bases and the J gene end by 5 bases; junction bases not matched to a gene: 15. The CDR3 extends over 18 amino acids. Germline CDR1 LNHDA, CDR2 SQIVND (reference sequence). CDR3 coding DNA: TGTGCCAGTAGTATGGGACAGGTGGGGACAAGATTGGATCAGCCCCAGCATTTT. It specifies CASSMGQVGTRLDQPQHF. Combining the CDR3 with reference TRBV19 and TRBJ1-5 gives the whole variable domain DGGITQSPKYLFRKEGQNVTLSCEQNLNHDAMYWYRQDPGQGLRLIYYSQIVNDFQKGDIAEGYSVSREKKESFPLTVTSAQKNPTAFYLCASSMGQVGTRLDQPQHFGDGTRLSIL.

In this sample, this clone turned up once. The rearrangement links TRBV5-1 to TRBJ2-7; 9 bases are shared with TRBD2. The CDR3 is 14 residues long. V gave up 3 bases and J gave up 3 bases; unmatched junction bases: 4. Germline CDR1 reads SGHRS; CDR2 reads YFSETQ. The CDR3 region is CASSSWTSDYEQYF. CDR3 DNA sequence: TGCGCCAGCAGCTCTTGGACTAGCGACTACGAGCAGTACTTC.

This clone is a singleton in its sample. The chain combines TRBV3-1 (or the pseudogene TRBV3-2) with TRBJ2-1; D call uncertain. V was shortened by 0 bases and J by 3 bases, with 9 bases between the two germline ends. Looked up from germline, CDR1 is LGHDT and CDR2 is YNNKEL (reference sequence). The CDR3 contains 15 residues. CDR3 DNA sequence: TGTGCCAGCAGCCAAGAAGGACGGCACTACAATGAGCAGTTCTTC. Translating gives CASSQEGRHYNEQFF.

The V gene is TRBV2, the J gene TRBJ1-4, with TRBD1 matching 8 bases. Per the germline V gene, CDR1 is SNHLY and CDR2 is FYNNEI. The CDR3 runs 14 residues. After removal of 6 bases from V and 3 bases from J, the junction contained 3 bases not matched to a gene. The CDR3 sequence: CASRPGQANEKLFF. The CDR3 DNA follows: TGTGCCAGCAGACCGGGACAGGCTAATGAAAAACTGTTTTTT. Full variable domain (rest looked up from reference TRBV2 and TRBJ1-4): EPEVTQTPSHQVTQMGQEVILRCVPISNHLYFYWYRQILGQKVEFLVSFYNNEISEKSEIFDDQFSVERPDGSNFTLKIRSTKLEDSAMYFCASRPGQANEKLFFGSGTQLSVL.

The chain joins TRBV24-1 to TRBJ2-5; 10 bases agree with TRBD2. The CDR3 has 18 residues. V shed 4 bases and J 5 bases; nucleotides not matched to a gene: 15. CDR1 KGHDR and CDR2 SFDVKD come from the germline V gene. CDR3 in amino acids: CATSDPPDGTSADETQYF. CDR3 nucleotides: TGTGCCACCAGTGACCCCCCCGACGGGACTAGCGCCGACGAGACCCAGTACTTC.

V gene TRBV13 combines with J gene TRBJ1-2, with D possibly TRBD1 on 5 matching bases. V shed 2 bases and J shed 12 bases, with 19 bases lying between them. This CDR3 is built from 14 residues. Germline V gene sequence: CDR1 PRHDT, CDR2 FYEKMQ (reference sequence). The CDR3 nucleotides are TGTGCCAGCAGCTTATTTCCAGGGCCCCCTTCTGACACCTTC. Amino acid sequence: CASSLFPGPPSDTF.

The chain carries TRBV19 and TRBJ2-7, with 11 nucleotides matching TRBD2. V dropped 5 bases and J dropped 4; count of bases not matched to a gene: 7. CDR1 and CDR2 (germline): LNHDA, SQIVND (reference sequence). The CDR3 totals 15 residues. The CDR3 region has the DNA TGTGCCAGTAGTTTAACTAGCGGGGGACGATACGAGCAGTACTTC. Its translation: CASSLTSGGRYEQYF.